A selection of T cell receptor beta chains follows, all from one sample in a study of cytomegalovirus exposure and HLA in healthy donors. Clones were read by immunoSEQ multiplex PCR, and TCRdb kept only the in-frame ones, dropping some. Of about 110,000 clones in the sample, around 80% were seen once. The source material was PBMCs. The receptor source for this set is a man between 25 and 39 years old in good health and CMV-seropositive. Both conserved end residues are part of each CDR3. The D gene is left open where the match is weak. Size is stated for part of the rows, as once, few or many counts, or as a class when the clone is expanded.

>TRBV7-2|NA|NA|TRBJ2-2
CASSLDRATGELFF
TGTGCCAGCAGCTTAGACAGGGCCACCGGGGAGCTGTTTTTT
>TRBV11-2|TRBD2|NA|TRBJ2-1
CASKLAGGALEQFF
TGTGCCAGCAAACTAGCGGGGGGGGCCCTTGAGCAGTTCTTC
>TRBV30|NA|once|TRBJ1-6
CAWSVGDRLNSPLHF
TGTGCCTGGAGTGTCGGAGACAGGCTTAATTCACCCCTCCACTTT
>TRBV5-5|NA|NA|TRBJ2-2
CASSLPQGTYTGELFF
TGTGCCAGCAGCTTGCCACAGGGGACTTACACCGGGGAGCTGTTTTTT
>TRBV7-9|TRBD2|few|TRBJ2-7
CASSSWGGTYEQYF
TGTGCCAGCAGCTCGTGGGGGGGAACCTACGAGCAGTACTTC
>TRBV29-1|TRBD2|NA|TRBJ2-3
CSVERPSGGVSTDTQYF
TGCAGCGTTGAACGCCCCAGCGGGGGGGTTAGCACAGATACGCAGTATTTT
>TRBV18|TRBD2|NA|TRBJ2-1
CASSEFTSGYNEQFF
TGTGCCAGCTCAGAGTTCACTAGCGGGTACAATGAGCAGTTCTTC
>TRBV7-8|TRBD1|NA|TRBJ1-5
CASSREGGVNQPQHF
TGTGCCAGCAGCCGAGAAGGGGGCGTGAATCAGCCCCAGCATTTT
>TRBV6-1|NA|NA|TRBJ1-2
CASSEVQGSGYTF
TGTGCCAGCAGTGAAGTCCAGGGAAGTGGCTACACCTTC
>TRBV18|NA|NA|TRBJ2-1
CASSPDTYYNEQFF
TGTGCCAGCTCACCTGACACATACTACAATGAGCAGTTCTTC
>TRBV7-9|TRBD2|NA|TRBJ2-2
CASSSGGGATTGELFF
TGTGCCAGCAGCTCCGGCGGGGGGGCCACCACCGGGGAGCTGTTTTTT
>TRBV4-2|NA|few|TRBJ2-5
CASSPKRQETQYF
TGTGCCAGCAGCCCCAAACGGCAAGAGACCCAGTACTTC
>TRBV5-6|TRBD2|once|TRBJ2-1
CASSLGTSGIHNEQFF
TGTGCCAGCAGCCTAGGGACTAGCGGGATACACAATGAGCAGTTCTTC
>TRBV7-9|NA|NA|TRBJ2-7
CASSLGEALNEQYF
TGTGCCAGCAGCTTAGGCGAAGCGTTAAACGAGCAGTACTTC
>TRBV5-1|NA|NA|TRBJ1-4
CASSLAAGPEEKLFF
TGCGCCAGCAGCTTGGCCGCGGGGCCTGAGGAAAAACTGTTTTTT
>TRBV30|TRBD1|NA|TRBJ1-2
CAWSMNRGANYGYTF
TGTGCCTGGAGTATGAACAGGGGGGCGAACTATGGCTACACCTTC
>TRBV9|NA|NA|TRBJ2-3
CASSTLRSSGSTDTQYF
TGTGCCAGCAGCACCCTTCGGTCCAGCGGGAGCACAGATACGCAGTATTTT
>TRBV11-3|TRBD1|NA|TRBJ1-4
CASSSDRGNEKLFF
TGTGCCAGCAGCTCGGACAGGGGAAATGAAAAACTGTTTTTT
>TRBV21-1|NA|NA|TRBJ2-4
CASSKVACQGILAKNIQYF
TGTGCCAGCAGCAAAGTCGCTTGTCAGGGGATACTAGCCAAAAACATTCAGTACTTC
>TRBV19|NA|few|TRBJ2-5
CASSIGGAGLETQYF
TGTGCCAGTAGTATTGGGGGGGCCGGCCTAGAGACCCAGTACTTC